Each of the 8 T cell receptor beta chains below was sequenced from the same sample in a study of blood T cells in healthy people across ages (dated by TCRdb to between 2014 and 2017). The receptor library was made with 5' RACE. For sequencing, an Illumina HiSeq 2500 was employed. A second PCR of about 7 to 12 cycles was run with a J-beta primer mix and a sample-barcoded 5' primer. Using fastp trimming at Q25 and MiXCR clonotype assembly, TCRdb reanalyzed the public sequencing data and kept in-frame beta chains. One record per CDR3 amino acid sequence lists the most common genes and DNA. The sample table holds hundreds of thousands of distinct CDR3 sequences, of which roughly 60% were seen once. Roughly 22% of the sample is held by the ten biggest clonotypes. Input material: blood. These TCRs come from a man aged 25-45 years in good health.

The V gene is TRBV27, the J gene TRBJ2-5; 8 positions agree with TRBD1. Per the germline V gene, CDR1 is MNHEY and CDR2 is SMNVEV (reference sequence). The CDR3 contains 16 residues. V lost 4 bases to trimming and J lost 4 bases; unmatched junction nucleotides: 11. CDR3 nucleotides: TGTGCCAGCAGTTATACAGGGGGGAACTCGGGAGAGACCCAGTACTTC. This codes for CASSYTGGNSGETQYF.

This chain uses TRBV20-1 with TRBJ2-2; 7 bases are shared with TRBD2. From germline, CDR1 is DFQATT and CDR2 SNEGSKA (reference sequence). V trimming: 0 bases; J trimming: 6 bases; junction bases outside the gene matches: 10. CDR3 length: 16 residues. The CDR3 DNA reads TGCAGTGCTAGAGATCCGTCTAGCGGAGCCTCCGGGGAGCTGTTTTTT. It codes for CSARDPSSGASGELFF.

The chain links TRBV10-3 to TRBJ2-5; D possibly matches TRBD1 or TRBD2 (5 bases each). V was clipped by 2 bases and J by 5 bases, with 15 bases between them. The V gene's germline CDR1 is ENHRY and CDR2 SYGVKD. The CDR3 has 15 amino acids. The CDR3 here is CAISERRGGLETQYF. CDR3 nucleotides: TGTGCCATCAGTGAGAGACGGGGCGGCCTGGAGACCCAGTACTTC.

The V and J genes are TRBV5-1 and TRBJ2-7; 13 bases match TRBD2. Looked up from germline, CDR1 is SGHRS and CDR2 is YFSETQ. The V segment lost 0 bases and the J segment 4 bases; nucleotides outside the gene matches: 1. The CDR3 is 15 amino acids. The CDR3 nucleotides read TGCGCCAGCAGCTTGGAACTAGCGGGAGGGTACGAGCAGTACTTC. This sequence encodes CASSLELAGGYEQYF.

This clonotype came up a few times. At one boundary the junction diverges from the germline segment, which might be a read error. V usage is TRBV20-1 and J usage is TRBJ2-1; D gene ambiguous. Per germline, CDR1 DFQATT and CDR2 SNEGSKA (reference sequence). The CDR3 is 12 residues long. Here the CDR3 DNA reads TGCAGTGCTAGAGGCTCCAACAATGAGCAGTTCTTC. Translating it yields CSARGSNNEQFF.

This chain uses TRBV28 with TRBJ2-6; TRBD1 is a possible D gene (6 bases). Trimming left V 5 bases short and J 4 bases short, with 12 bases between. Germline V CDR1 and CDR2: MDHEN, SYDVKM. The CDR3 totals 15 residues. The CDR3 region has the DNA TGTGCCAGCAGTCCTATGGGGACAGGGGCCAACGTCCTGACTTTC. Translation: CASSPMGTGANVLTF.

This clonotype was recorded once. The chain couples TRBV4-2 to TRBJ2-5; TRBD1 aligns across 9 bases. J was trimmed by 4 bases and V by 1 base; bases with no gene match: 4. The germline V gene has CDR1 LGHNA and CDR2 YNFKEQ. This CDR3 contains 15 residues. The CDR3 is CASSQGEDRGETQYF. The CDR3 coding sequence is TGTGCCAGCAGCCAAGGAGAGGACAGGGGAGAGACCCAGTACTTC.

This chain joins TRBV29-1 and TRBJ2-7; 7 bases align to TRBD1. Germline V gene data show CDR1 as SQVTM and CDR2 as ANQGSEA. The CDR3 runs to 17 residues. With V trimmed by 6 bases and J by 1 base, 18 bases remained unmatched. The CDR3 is CSVVWDLEEQGSYEQYF. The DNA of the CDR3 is TGCAGCGTCGTCTGGGATCTGGAGGAACAGGGGTCCTACGAGCAGTACTTC.